The present T cell receptor beta chain was sequenced within a study of Tregs in tolerant kidney transplant recipients. Regarding the study as a whole: The most relevant donor-specific Treg TCRbeta repertoire apparently came from expansion with activated donor B cells. Findings come from small patient numbers and require larger validation. No direct test of biological reproducibility was done here.

Unstimulated Tregs (CD4+CD25+CD127-) and CD4+CD25- non-Tregs were sorted from PBMCs. Profiled with immunoSEQ multiplex PCR; TCRdb holds only in-frame clones, not every one. The sample carries roughly 45,000 clones, 75% to 95% recorded once. Worth noting for this clone: The antigen is undetermined.

The specimen sequenced was Tregs from blood. The origin of this receptor is a human donor in good health.

CDR3 loop: CASSPGQAQETQYF. The CDR3 nucleotides read TGTGCCAGCTCACCGGGACAGGCGCAAGAGACCCAGTACTTC. This sequence joins TRBV18 and TRBJ2-5; 8 nucleotides line up with TRBD1. With V trimmed by 3 bases and J by 2 bases, 2 bases remained unmatched. The CDR3 contains 14 residues. Germline V lookup: CDR1 KGHSH, CDR2 LQKENI.